The rows below give T cell receptor beta chains drawn from one sample of a study of read filtering for tumor transcriptome and immune sequencing. TCRdb ran MiXCR on the reads and lists one entry per CDR3 protein. The sample consists of nearly 60,000 distinct CDR3 sequences, approximately 13% of them appearing once. The sequenced sample consisted of a population of CD138-negative cells sorted from bone marrow. Source of these receptors: a donor at least 40 years old with multiple myeloma. The CDR3 runs from the conserved cysteine through the conserved F or W. Fields, in order: clone size, J gene, V gene, D gene, CDR3 DNA, CDR3 protein. D genes are given only for firm matches. Size is omitted from some rows. Given values are once, few, many or a class for expanded clones.

clone_size: many; j_call: TRBJ2-7; v_call: TRBV29-1; d_call: TRBD1; cdr3_nt: TGCAGCGTTGTAGGACAGGGGGCCTACGAGCAGTACTTC; cdr3_aa: CSVVGQGAYEQYF
clone_size: many; j_call: TRBJ2-1; v_call: TRBV6-1; d_call: TRBD1; cdr3_nt: TGTGCCAGCAGTCTCGACAGGGCTTCCTACAATGAGCAGTTCTTC; cdr3_aa: CASSLDRASYNEQFF
clone_size: -; j_call: TRBJ1-2; v_call: TRBV11-2; d_call: -; cdr3_nt: TGTGCCAGCAGGAACCCAGGCCGGGGTGGCTATGGCTACACCTTC; cdr3_aa: CASRNPGRGGYGYTF
clone_size: many; j_call: TRBJ1-1; v_call: TRBV6-2/TRBV6-3; d_call: -; cdr3_nt: TGTGCCAGCAGTTACTCGGAGGGGAACACTGAAGCTTTCTTT; cdr3_aa: CASSYSEGNTEAFF
clone_size: -; j_call: TRBJ1-1; v_call: TRBV28; d_call: -; cdr3_nt: TGTGCCAGCAGTCCGATTTTCGAGGGCATGAACACTGAAGCTTTCTTT; cdr3_aa: CASSPIFEGMNTEAFF
clone_size: once; j_call: TRBJ2-3; v_call: TRBV5-1; d_call: -; cdr3_nt: TGTGCCAGCAGCGCTTGGACTGGTACAGATACGCAGTATTTT; cdr3_aa: CASSAWTGTDTQYF
clone_size: many; j_call: TRBJ2-5; v_call: TRBV20-1; d_call: TRBD2; cdr3_nt: TGCAGTGCTAGAGATTCGGGACTAGCGAGTCAGACCCAGTACTTC; cdr3_aa: CSARDSGLASQTQYF
clone_size: many; j_call: TRBJ2-7; v_call: TRBV28; d_call: -; cdr3_nt: TGTGCCAGCCGCCACACAGGCAGCTCCTACGAGCAGTACTTC; cdr3_aa: CASRHTGSSYEQYF
clone_size: medium-sized; j_call: TRBJ1-5; v_call: TRBV6-2/TRBV6-3; d_call: -; cdr3_nt: TGTGCCAGCAGATCCGGGCAATTCGGTCAGCCCCAGCATTTT; cdr3_aa: CASRSGQFGQPQHF
clone_size: many; j_call: TRBJ2-2; v_call: TRBV18; d_call: TRBD1; cdr3_nt: TGTGCCAGCTCACCAGCTGGGACAGGGAGGCGGACCGGGGAGCTGTTTTTT; cdr3_aa: CASSPAGTGRRTGELFF
clone_size: -; j_call: TRBJ2-5; v_call: TRBV20-1; d_call: TRBD2; cdr3_nt: TGCAGTGCTAGAGATCTCGGGACTAGCGGGGGGGCAGGGGAGACCCAGTACTTC; cdr3_aa: CSARDLGTSGGAGETQYF
clone_size: many; j_call: TRBJ2-3; v_call: TRBV7-9; d_call: TRBD2; cdr3_nt: TGTGCCAGCAGCCCCACGACGGGGGGTAGAGGAGATACGCAGTATTTT; cdr3_aa: CASSPTTGGRGDTQYF
clone_size: many; j_call: TRBJ2-7; v_call: TRBV4-1; d_call: TRBD1; cdr3_nt: TGCGCCAGCAGCCAGGGGACAGCCAGCTCCTACGAGCAGTACTTC; cdr3_aa: CASSQGTASSYEQYF
clone_size: many; j_call: TRBJ1-1; v_call: TRBV25-1; d_call: -; cdr3_nt: TGTGCCAGCAGTGAATATGAGGGGGGGGGAGAAGCTTTCTTT; cdr3_aa: CASSEYEGGGEAFF
clone_size: many; j_call: TRBJ1-1; v_call: TRBV12-3/TRBV12-4; d_call: -; cdr3_nt: TGTGCCACGGCCATCGGGGGTTGGAACACTGAAGCTTTCTTT; cdr3_aa: CATAIGGWNTEAFF
clone_size: many; j_call: TRBJ1-5; v_call: TRBV2; d_call: TRBD1; cdr3_nt: TGTGCCAGCAGCCCGGGACAGTATAGCAATCAGCCCCAGCATTTT; cdr3_aa: CASSPGQYSNQPQHF
clone_size: many; j_call: TRBJ2-1; v_call: TRBV6-2/TRBV6-3; d_call: -; cdr3_nt: TGTGCCAGCGCGTCCGGGCCAGGGCCGCATGAGCAGTTCTTC; cdr3_aa: CASASGPGPHEQFF
clone_size: many; j_call: TRBJ1-4; v_call: TRBV11-1; d_call: -; cdr3_nt: TGTGCCAGCGGCAGGGGTGAAGGAGAAAAACTGTTTTTT; cdr3_aa: CASGRGEGEKLFF
clone_size: many; j_call: TRBJ2-5; v_call: TRBV11-3; d_call: -; cdr3_nt: TGTGCCAGCAGCCTTAATGGTGGCCAGGAGACCCAGTACTTC; cdr3_aa: CASSLNGGQETQYF
clone_size: many; j_call: TRBJ2-7; v_call: TRBV6-5; d_call: -; cdr3_nt: TGTGCCAGCAGTTACCTGGGGCACTCCTACGAGCAGTACTTC; cdr3_aa: CASSYLGHSYEQYF
clone_size: few; j_call: TRBJ2-3; v_call: TRBV7-3; d_call: TRBD2; cdr3_nt: TGTGCCAGCAGCTTTCTAGCGGGGCGATCCGGAGATACGCAGTATTTT; cdr3_aa: CASSFLAGRSGDTQYF
clone_size: many; j_call: TRBJ2-1; v_call: TRBV28; d_call: -; cdr3_nt: TGTGCCAGCAGTTCGCAATTCGGGGCAAAATACAATGAGCAGTTCTTC; cdr3_aa: CASSSQFGAKYNEQFF
clone_size: many; j_call: TRBJ2-5; v_call: TRBV7-9; d_call: TRBD2; cdr3_nt: TGTGCCAGCAGCCTAACTCAGCGGGGGCAAGAGACCCAGTACTTC; cdr3_aa: CASSLTQRGQETQYF
clone_size: many; j_call: TRBJ2-7; v_call: TRBV20-1; d_call: -; cdr3_nt: TGCAGTGCTAGAGGGGGCGTCCAACCCTACGAGCAGTACTTC; cdr3_aa: CSARGGVQPYEQYF
clone_size: many; j_call: TRBJ2-2; v_call: TRBV6-1; d_call: TRBD2; cdr3_nt: TGTGCCAGCAGTGCCGAACTTAGCGGGGGGGCTGCCGGGGAGCTGTTTTTT; cdr3_aa: CASSAELSGGAAGELFF
clone_size: many; j_call: TRBJ1-5; v_call: TRBV5-6; d_call: TRBD1; cdr3_nt: TGTGCCAGCAGCTCGACAGGGGCCGAACTCAATCAGCCCCAGCATTTT; cdr3_aa: CASSSTGAELNQPQHF
clone_size: few; j_call: TRBJ2-5; v_call: TRBV7-9; d_call: TRBD2; cdr3_nt: TGTGCCAGCAGCATTATGAGGCTGACTAGCGGGGGCCCTCAGGAGACCCAGTACTTC; cdr3_aa: CASSIMRLTSGGPQETQYF
clone_size: many; j_call: TRBJ2-3; v_call: TRBV30; d_call: -; cdr3_nt: TGTGCCTGGACTCCGTCAGGGGAACCAAATACGCAGTATTTT; cdr3_aa: CAWTPSGEPNTQYF
clone_size: many; j_call: TRBJ2-3; v_call: TRBV7-3; d_call: TRBD2; cdr3_nt: TGTGCCAGCAGCTTACCAGCGGGGAACAAAGATACGCAGTATTTT; cdr3_aa: CASSLPAGNKDTQYF
clone_size: many; j_call: TRBJ2-2; v_call: TRBV6-5; d_call: -; cdr3_nt: TGTGCCAGCAGTTACCCCCCCGGTCCCGATGGGGAGCTGTTTTTT; cdr3_aa: CASSYPPGPDGELFF
clone_size: many; j_call: TRBJ2-7; v_call: TRBV20-1; d_call: TRBD1; cdr3_nt: TGCAGTGCTAGAGACATGAAGACAGGGGAGGAGCAGTACTTC; cdr3_aa: CSARDMKTGEEQYF
clone_size: many; j_call: TRBJ2-7; v_call: TRBV6-2/TRBV6-3; d_call: TRBD2; cdr3_nt: TGTGCCAGCAGTTACTCTCGCGGGGGGGCGTACGAGCAGTACTTC; cdr3_aa: CASSYSRGGAYEQYF
clone_size: many; j_call: TRBJ1-6; v_call: TRBV2; d_call: -; cdr3_nt: TGTGCCAGCAGTGAATCTTCCTGGGGGCGCGCTAGCTCCTATAATTCACCCCTCCACTTT; cdr3_aa: CASSESSWGRASSYNSPLHF
clone_size: many; j_call: TRBJ1-5; v_call: TRBV7-9; d_call: -; cdr3_nt: TGTGCCAGCAGCTTAAGGCTGAATCAGCCCCAGCATTTT; cdr3_aa: CASSLRLNQPQHF
clone_size: many; j_call: TRBJ1-1; v_call: TRBV3-1; d_call: -; cdr3_nt: TGTGCCAGCAGCCAAGATCGGGTTTCCAGGGAAGCTTTCTTT; cdr3_aa: CASSQDRVSREAFF
clone_size: many; j_call: TRBJ1-1; v_call: TRBV29-1; d_call: -; cdr3_nt: TGCAGCGTTTCTTATTCGGCTGAAGCTTTCTTT; cdr3_aa: CSVSYSAEAFF
clone_size: many; j_call: TRBJ1-1; v_call: TRBV18; d_call: -; cdr3_nt: TGTGCCAGCTCACCACCGGGGCAGGGAACCTTGAACACTGAAGCTTTCTTT; cdr3_aa: CASSPPGQGTLNTEAFF
clone_size: many; j_call: TRBJ1-1; v_call: TRBV7-3; d_call: TRBD1; cdr3_nt: TGTGCCAGCAGCTGGGGACAGGCCGAGGAAGCTTTCTTT; cdr3_aa: CASSWGQAEEAFF
clone_size: many; j_call: TRBJ2-3; v_call: TRBV20-1; d_call: -; cdr3_nt: TGCAGTGCTCCTATCGGGGGAAGGGTGGAGCAGTATTTT; cdr3_aa: CSAPIGGRVEQYF
clone_size: -; j_call: TRBJ2-4; v_call: TRBV24-1; d_call: -; cdr3_nt: TGTGCCACCAGTGATTTTGACGGAGCGAGAAACATTCAGTACTTC; cdr3_aa: CATSDFDGARNIQYF
clone_size: many; j_call: TRBJ2-5; v_call: TRBV5-5; d_call: -; cdr3_nt: TGTGCCAGCAGCTTGTCGTTTGAGACCCAGTACTTC; cdr3_aa: CASSLSFETQYF
clone_size: many; j_call: TRBJ2-1; v_call: TRBV12-3/TRBV12-4; d_call: TRBD2; cdr3_nt: TGTGCCAGCAGCCCGGGACTAGATGATATCAAGTTCTTC; cdr3_aa: CASSPGLDDIKFF
clone_size: many; j_call: TRBJ1-3; v_call: TRBV11-3; d_call: -; cdr3_nt: TGTGCCAGCAGACCAATGACCGTTAGCGTGGTTGGAAACACCATATATTTT; cdr3_aa: CASRPMTVSVVGNTIYF
clone_size: many; j_call: TRBJ1-1; v_call: TRBV29-1; d_call: TRBD1; cdr3_nt: TGCAGCGTCCCCAGGGGGCTAGGGACTGAAGCTTTCTTT; cdr3_aa: CSVPRGLGTEAFF
clone_size: many; j_call: TRBJ2-1; v_call: TRBV6-6; d_call: TRBD2; cdr3_nt: TGTGCCAGCAGCTACGGGGCTAGCGGGGTATTAGGGCAGTTCTTC; cdr3_aa: CASSYGASGVLGQFF
clone_size: many; j_call: TRBJ1-1; v_call: TRBV30; d_call: -; cdr3_nt: TGTGCCTGGAGTGTACTGGGGGGGGGCACTGAAGCTTTCTTT; cdr3_aa: CAWSVLGGGTEAFF
clone_size: many; j_call: TRBJ2-2; v_call: TRBV5-4; d_call: TRBD1; cdr3_nt: TGTGCCAGCACGGACAGGGTAGGCACCGGGGAGCTGTTTTTT; cdr3_aa: CASTDRVGTGELFF
clone_size: medium-sized; j_call: TRBJ2-1; v_call: TRBV11-2; d_call: TRBD1; cdr3_nt: TGTGCCAGCAGCCGGGACAGGGTCTACTACAATGAGCAGTTCTTC; cdr3_aa: CASSRDRVYYNEQFF